These 11 T cell receptor beta chains were all obtained from the same sample, sequenced in a study of T cell responses to AZD1222 COVID-19 vaccine. Using immunoSEQ multiplex PCR, the repertoire was profiled, and TCRdb retains in-frame clones only, with some absent. The sample carries 95,000 to 150,000 clones, roughly 90% recorded once. This material consisted of peripheral blood, taken on day 0 of AZD1222 vaccination. These receptors all stem from an adult in good health.

V usage is TRBV6-5 and J usage is TRBJ1-6, with 7 nucleotides matching TRBD1. CDR3 size: 16 residues. Germline-derived CDR1 and CDR2 are MNHEY and SVGAGI. V shed 0 bases and J 5 bases; nucleotides not matched to a gene: 4. Here the CDR3 DNA reads TGTGCCAGCAGTTACTCGTTTAGGGGGCATAATTCACCCCTCCACTTT. Translating gives CASSYSFRGHNSPLHF.

This clone was picked up a small number of times. The rearrangement uses TRBV9 and TRBJ1-2; TRBD1 might be the D (6 bases). Trimming left V 0 bases short and J 13 bases short, with 16 bases between. CDR1 and CDR2 from the germline V gene are SGDLS and YYNGEE. This CDR3 spans 13 amino acids. The CDR3 is CASSVDPGADSTF. In DNA form, the CDR3 reads TGTGCCAGCAGCGTAGACCCGGGGGCTGATTCCACCTTC.

The chain employs TRBV4-2 and TRBJ2-3; 11 nucleotides agree with TRBD2. V trimming: 2 bases; J trimming: 0 bases; junction bases outside the gene matches: 16. The CDR3 is 21 residues long. CDR1 is LGHNA, CDR2 YNFKEQ, per germline. This chain's CDR3 is CASSQSVLAGGQGTSTDTQYF. CDR3 bases: TGTGCCAGCAGCCAATCCGTCTTAGCGGGGGGGCAGGGAACTAGCACAGATACGCAGTATTTT.

The rearrangement links TRBV5-8 to TRBJ1-5; D is perhaps TRBD1 (5 bases). This CDR3 is 15 amino acids long. Germline V CDR1 and CDR2: SGHTS, YDEGEE. The V end was cut by 2 bases, the J end by 9 bases, with 18 bases between. In DNA form, the CDR3 reads TGTGCCAGCAGCTTCTACCGGACAAGCGGTCGGCCCCAGCATTTT. Translation: CASSFYRTSGRPQHF.

The gene calls are TRBV2 and TRBJ2-1; 7 bases fit TRBD1. The V segment lost 8 bases and the J segment 8 bases; nucleotides outside the gene matches: 6. Per germline, CDR1 SNHLY and CDR2 FYNNEI. The CDR3 contains 12 residues. The CDR3 DNA follows: TGTGCCAGCTCACGAACAGGGGATGAGCAGTTCTTC. Protein: CASSRTGDEQFF. The entire variable domain, with the rest obtained from reference TRBV2 and TRBJ2-1, is as follows: EPEVTQTPSHQVTQMGQEVILRCVPISNHLYFYWYRQILGQKVEFLVSFYNNEISEKSEIFDDQFSVERPDGSNFTLKIRSTKLEDSAMYFCASSRTGDEQFFGPGTRLTVL.

This clone was seen only once. The chain joins TRBV28 to TRBJ2-7, with unresolved D. Germline CDR1 reads MDHEN; CDR2 reads SYDVKM. CDR3 length equals 13 residues. V was shortened by 5 bases and J by 7 bases, with 15 bases between the two germline ends. The CDR3 nucleotides read TGTGCCAGCAGTCTCAGTCTTGAGAGAGAGCAGTACTTC. Its protein is CASSLSLEREQYF.

The gene calls are TRBV28 and TRBJ2-1; a weak D match, TRBD2 (7 bases). The V end was cut by 5 bases, the J end by 8 bases, with 16 bases between. The CDR3 is 14 residues long. Looked up from germline, CDR1 is MDHEN and CDR2 is SYDVKM. CDR3 residues: CASSRLGEGDEQFF. The DNA for the CDR3 is TGTGCCAGCAGTCGGTTGGGGGAGGGGGATGAGCAGTTCTTC.

The chain links TRBV29-1 to TRBJ1-4; TRBD1 matches 10 bases. The trim removed 6 bases at V and 8 bases at J, leaving 9 bases unmatched. Germline CDR1 reads SQVTM; CDR2 reads ANQGSEA. The CDR3 has 14 residues. The CDR3 loop reads CSVAPGTGVEKLFF. DNA of the CDR3: TGCAGCGTAGCGCCCGGGACAGGGGTCGAAAAACTGTTTTTT.

The chain employs TRBV3-1 (or the pseudogene TRBV3-2) and TRBJ1-6, with a possible D match to TRBD1 (5 bases). The ends were cut back, 5 bases at V and 5 bases at J, with 10 bases in the middle. CDR1 is LGHDT and CDR2 is YNNKEL in the germline V gene (reference sequence). The CDR3 runs to 14 residues. CDR3 DNA: TGTGCCAGCAGCGACGGAGGGGATAATTCACCCCTCCACTTT. Its protein product is CASSDGGDNSPLHF.

The chain employs TRBV5-4 and TRBJ1-4; 8 bases map to TRBD1. Germline loops: CDR1 SGHNT, CDR2 YYREEE (reference sequence). The CDR3 is made up of 16 amino acids. V lost 4 bases, J lost 5 bases, and 10 bases stayed unmatched. The CDR3 bases are TGTGCCAGCAGCGCCGGACAGGGTGGTACCAATGAAAAACTGTTTTTT. It yields the protein CASSAGQGGTNEKLFF.

A single count supports this clone. The chain links TRBV7-8 to TRBJ2-7; no reliable D call. This CDR3 comprises 15 residues. V was cut by 0 bases and J by 3 bases, with 12 bases left in between. CDR1 and CDR2 from the germline V gene are SGHVS and FQNEAQ. The CDR3 spells CASSLARHILYEQYF. The CDR3 nucleotides are TGTGCCAGCAGCTTAGCGCGCCACATACTCTACGAGCAGTACTTC.